The source of this T cell receptor (beta chain) is a study of cytomegalovirus exposure and HLA in healthy donors. Study context: Researchers previously reported finding fewer than 120 million unique TCR beta sequences from about 170 million T cells. The study's findings and limits: Productive rates of about 87% or about 30% were seen for most TCR beta V segments in an earlier analysis. Later genetic work tied a missense DCLRE1C variant to beta-chain V and J trimming.

The primer mix had 60 Vbeta and 13 Jbeta primers. Assay used: immunoSEQ multiplex PCR; TCRdb lists only in-frame clones, some missing. The table lists around 170,000 clones, around 80% of them singletons, with around 6% in the top ten. This clone was recorded a few times. Its antigen is still unknown. Unmatched junction bases numbered 13, after V lost 10 bases and J lost 8 bases. Germline V gene sequence: CDR1 SNHLY, CDR2 FYNNEI. The CDR3 contains 14 residues. The sequence came from a man aged 40-49 years in good health and CMV-seronegative. This rearrangement joins TRBV2 to TRBJ2-1, with 8 bases matching TRBD1. Sequencing was done on a sample of PBMCs. This CDR3 is CATKRLRGRDEQFF. Written as DNA, the CDR3 is TGTGCCACCAAACGTCTCAGGGGGCGGGATGAGCAGTTCTTC.